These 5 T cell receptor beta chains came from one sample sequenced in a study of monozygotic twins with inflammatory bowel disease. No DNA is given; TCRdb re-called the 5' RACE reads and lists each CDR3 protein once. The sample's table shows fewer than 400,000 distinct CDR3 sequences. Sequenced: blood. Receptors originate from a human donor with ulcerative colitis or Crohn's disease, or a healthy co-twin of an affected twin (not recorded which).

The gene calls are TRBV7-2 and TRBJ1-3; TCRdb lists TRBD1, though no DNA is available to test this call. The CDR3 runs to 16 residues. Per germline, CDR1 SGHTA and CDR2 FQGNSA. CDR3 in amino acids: CASSLGHQGVGNTIYF.

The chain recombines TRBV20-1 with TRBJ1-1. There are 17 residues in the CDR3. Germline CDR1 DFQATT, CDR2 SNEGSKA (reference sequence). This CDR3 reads CSARDSLLFALRTEAFF.

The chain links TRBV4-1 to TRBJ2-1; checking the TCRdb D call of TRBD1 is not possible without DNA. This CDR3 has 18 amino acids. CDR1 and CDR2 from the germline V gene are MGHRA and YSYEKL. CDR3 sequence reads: CASSQDRKGAGSYNEQFF.

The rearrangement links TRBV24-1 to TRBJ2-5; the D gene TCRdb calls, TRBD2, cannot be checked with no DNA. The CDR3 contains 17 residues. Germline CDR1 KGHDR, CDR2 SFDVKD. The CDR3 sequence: CATSDSHRVGDGETQYF.

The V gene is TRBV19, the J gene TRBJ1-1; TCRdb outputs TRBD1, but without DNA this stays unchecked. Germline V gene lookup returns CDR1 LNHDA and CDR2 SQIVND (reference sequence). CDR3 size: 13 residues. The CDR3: CATTRGIRTEAFF.